The 27 T cell receptor beta chains reported below all come from one sample, sequenced in a study of beta chain features in type 1 diabetes. Expressed TCRB transcripts were sequenced after all isolated RNA was converted to cDNA. The data were produced by immunoSEQ multiplex PCR, yet TCRdb's version contains in-frame clones alone and is incomplete. The repertoire holds roughly 130,000 clones, with approximately 9.2% as singletons. Material: central memory CD4+ T cells from blood. The source of these receptors is a man aged 18 to 30 in good health.

This clone showed up just a few times. This chain joins TRBV7-8 and TRBJ2-5, with D hard to call. Germline V CDR1 and CDR2: SGHVS, FQNEAQ. Trimming took off 0 bases at V and 1 base at J, with 9 bases between the two ends. CDR3 length: 15 amino acids. The CDR3 here is CASSLARGGQETQYF. The CDR3 bases are TGTGCCAGCAGCTTAGCGCGAGGCGGCCAAGAGACCCAGTACTTC.

This clone was picked up many times. This chain joins TRBV4-3 and TRBJ1-3; no reliable D call. This CDR3 has 14 residues. V dropped 3 bases and J dropped 3 bases, with 9 bases sitting between them. Looked up from germline, CDR1 is LGHNA and CDR2 is YSLEER. CDR3 nucleotide sequence: TGCGCCAGCAGCCAGGGCGCCAGTGGAAACACCATATATTTT. This encodes CASSQGASGNTIYF.

A remark on this clone: Other nucleotide sequences in the sample specify the same CDR3. The V gene is TRBV9, the J gene TRBJ2-6, with D hard to call. The CDR3 runs 15 residues. CDR1 SGDLS and CDR2 YYNGEE come from the germline V gene. The V and J ends lost 0 bases and 0 bases respectively, with 4 bases between them. This CDR3 reads CASSVDSSGANVLTF. CDR3 coding DNA: TGTGCCAGCAGCGTAGACAGCTCTGGGGCCAACGTCCTGACTTTC.

This clone was seen only a few times. The J gene is TRBJ2-2, the V gene TRBV7-2; possible D gene TRBD2, 5 bases. The V end lost 8 bases, the J end lost 4 bases, and 14 bases lay between the germline ends. CDR3 length equals 14 residues. Germline assignment: CDR1 SGHTA and CDR2 FQGNSA. CDR3 coding DNA: TGTGCCAGCGGCCAGCAACGGGGCACCGGGGAGCTGTTTTTT. It specifies CASGQQRGTGELFF.

The gene calls are TRBV4-3 and TRBJ2-7; TRBD2 matches 7 bases. The J segment lost 3 bases and the V segment lost 1 base, leaving 6 bases of the junction unmatched. The CDR3 is 15 amino acids. Per the germline V gene, CDR1 is LGHNA and CDR2 is YSLEER. The CDR3 nucleotides read TGCGCCAGCAGCCAAGTGTCAAGCGGGGTCTACGAGCAGTACTTC. As protein: CASSQVSSGVYEQYF.

The chain uses TRBV18 and TRBJ2-7; D perhaps matches TRBD1 (5 bases). Germline CDR1 and CDR2: KGHSH and LQKENI. V lost 3 bases and J 3 bases, leaving 15 bases between the germline ends. The CDR3 is 15 residues long. The CDR3, as DNA: TGTGCCAGCTCACCTCCAGGGCTCCCGGGCTACGAGCAGTACTTC. This codes for CASSPPGLPGYEQYF.

This clone was found a few times. The V call is TRBV7-2, the J call TRBJ2-5, with 12 nucleotides matching TRBD1. Trimming at V came to 5 bases and at J to 1 base, leaving 8 bases not matched to a gene. In germline, CDR1 is SGHTA, CDR2 FQGNSA. This CDR3 has 17 amino acids. For the CDR3, the DNA is TGTGCCAGCAGCGGGGGACAGGGGGCGCCGGTCCAAGAGACCCAGTACTTC. This encodes CASSGGQGAPVQETQYF.

The rearrangement links TRBV7-9 to TRBJ2-3, with 13 nucleotides matching TRBD2. V shed 4 bases, J shed 6 bases, and the junction held 10 bases outside the gene matches. The CDR3 is 17 amino acids. Germline loops: CDR1 SEHNR, CDR2 FQNEAQ (reference sequence). The CDR3 DNA follows: TGTGCCAGCAGCTCTACTTTACTAGCGGGGGGGCCGGATACGCAGTATTTT. As protein: CASSSTLLAGGPDTQYF.

This chain links TRBV7-2 with TRBJ2-7; D ambiguous. This CDR3 has 15 residues. V was pared by 5 bases and J by 5 bases, with 19 bases between. Germline lookup yields CDR1 SGHTA and CDR2 FQGNSA. The CDR3 nucleotides are TGTGCCAGCAGCCTACTTCCCGATTCAGGCCACGAGCAGTACTTC. Amino acids: CASSLLPDSGHEQYF.

The chain employs TRBV30 and TRBJ2-3; 14 positions match TRBD2. Germline loops: CDR1 GTSNPN, CDR2 SVGIG (reference sequence). CDR3 length: 13 residues. J lost 6 bases, V lost 7 bases, and 3 bases had no gene match. The CDR3 DNA follows: TGTGCCTATAGACTAGCGGGGGGGGATACGCAGTATTTT. This codes for CAYRLAGGDTQYF.

The V gene is TRBV30, the J gene TRBJ1-2; TRBD1 is a possible D gene (5 bases). The CDR3 sequence is 14 residues long. The ends were cut back, 0 bases at V and 2 bases at J, with 10 bases in the middle. CDR1 and CDR2 from the germline V gene are GTSNPN and SVGIG (reference sequence). The CDR3 DNA reads as TGTGCCTGGAGTGTCTGGGAGGGGAACTATGGCTACACCTTC. Translation: CAWSVWEGNYGYTF.

This chain joins TRBV5-6 and TRBJ2-3; tentative D call: TRBD1 (5 bases). The length of the CDR3 is 13 residues. Looked up from germline, CDR1 is SGHDT and CDR2 is YYEEEE. V dropped 4 bases and J dropped 3 bases, with 9 bases sitting between them. The CDR3 DNA sequence: TGTGCCAGCAGCCAAGGACATACAGATACGCAGTATTTT. Encoded protein: CASSQGHTDTQYF.

A few counts support this clone. J is TRBJ1-5 and V is TRBV4-2; D unresolved. CDR1 and CDR2 (germline): LGHNA, YNFKEQ. V was trimmed by 0 bases and J by 0 bases, leaving 9 bases between them. The CDR3 totals 16 residues. CDR3 DNA sequence: TGTGCCAGCAGCCAAGATCGCCAGATTAGCAATCAGCCCCAGCATTTT. Protein sequence: CASSQDRQISNQPQHF.

This chain joins TRBV19 and TRBJ1-4; D unresolved. V was trimmed by 5 bases and J by 2 bases, leaving 12 bases between them. Germline loops: CDR1 LNHDA, CDR2 SQIVND (reference sequence). The CDR3 contains 15 residues. CDR3 protein: CASSARPATNEKLFF. In DNA, the CDR3 is TGTGCCAGTAGTGCCAGGCCGGCGACTAATGAAAAACTGTTTTTT.

This clone was found many times. CDR3 DNA sequence: TGTGCCAGCAGCTTTGGACAGGGCACCTACAATGAGCAGTTCTTC. Translated, it gives CASSFGQGTYNEQFF. This sequence joins TRBV9 and TRBJ2-1; 8 nucleotides align to TRBD1. The germline gives CDR1 SGDLS, CDR2 YYNGEE. V trimming: 4 bases; J trimming: 2 bases; junction bases outside the gene matches: 5. The CDR3 is 15 amino acids.

The genes are TRBV6-1 and TRBJ2-3, with D tentatively TRBD2 (7 bases). From germline, CDR1 is MNHNS and CDR2 SASEGT. CDR3 length equals 14 residues. V gave up 4 bases and J gave up 2 bases, with 10 bases separating them. CDR3 nucleotides: TGTGCCAGCAGTGTGGCGGGGGCCACAGATACGCAGTATTTT. Protein sequence: CASSVAGATDTQYF.

This clone was detected a few times. The V gene is TRBV19, the J gene TRBJ2-3, with TRBD1 identical over 7 bases. This CDR3 spans 14 amino acids. The germline V gene has CDR1 LNHDA and CDR2 SQIVND (reference sequence). Trimming took 3 bases from V and 6 from J; bases not matched to a gene: 6. CDR3 nucleotides: TGTGCCAGTAGTATTAGGGACAGTTCGGATACGCAGTATTTT. It yields the protein CASSIRDSSDTQYF.

Only a few counts were recorded for this clone. The J gene is TRBJ1-6, the V gene TRBV6-1, with 10 bases that match TRBD1. V gave up 4 bases and J gave up 10 bases; unmatched junction bases: 7. The CDR3 has 15 amino acids. CDR1 is MNHNS, CDR2 SASEGT, per germline. This CDR3 reads CASSADRGRESPLHF. In DNA form, the CDR3 reads TGTGCCAGCAGTGCCGACAGGGGGCGGGAATCACCCCTCCACTTT.

The sample holds a few counts of this clone. The CDR3 DNA follows: TGCGCCAGCGGACAGGGAAGCTCCTACGAGCAGTACTTC. Translation gives CASGQGSSYEQYF. The chain combines TRBV5-1 with TRBJ2-7, with TRBD1 identical over 8 bases. Germline V gene data show CDR1 as SGHRS and CDR2 as YFSETQ. The CDR3 length is 13 residues. Germline trimming cut 7 bases from V and 0 bases from J; bases unmatched to any gene: 3.

This clone was seen a handful of times. The chain couples TRBV5-1 to TRBJ2-1; 11 nucleotides line up with TRBD2. This CDR3 comprises 16 residues. V lost 4 bases, J lost 4 bases, and 7 bases stayed unmatched. Germline CDR1 and CDR2: SGHRS and YFSETQ. This chain's CDR3 is CASSPTSGATYNEQFF. Here the CDR3 DNA reads TGCGCCAGCAGCCCGACTAGCGGGGCCACATACAATGAGCAGTTCTTC.

The chain has TRBV7-2 and TRBJ1-2; 8 nucleotides agree with TRBD1. Looked up from germline, CDR1 is SGHTA and CDR2 is FQGNSA. Trimming took 5 bases from V and 3 from J; bases not matched to a gene: 5. The CDR3 runs to 14 residues. As DNA, the CDR3 is TGTGCCAGCAGCCCGGACAGGGAATACTATGGCTACACCTTC. Translation: CASSPDREYYGYTF.

This rearrangement joins TRBV7-9 to TRBJ1-2; no clear D gene. The germline V and J ends were trimmed by 5 bases and 3 bases, with 10 bases remaining between them. Germline assignment: CDR1 SEHNR and CDR2 FQNEAQ (reference sequence). The CDR3 loop spans 13 amino acids. The CDR3 DNA follows: TGTGCCAGCAGCCCCGACGGAGACTATGGCTACACCTTC. It translates to CASSPDGDYGYTF.

This chain connects TRBV4-1 to TRBJ1-2; D is perhaps TRBD1 (6 bases). The CDR3 is 14 amino acids. Per germline, CDR1 MGHRA and CDR2 YSYEKL. V was shortened by 3 bases and J by 7 bases, with 15 bases between the two germline ends. CDR3 in DNA: TGCGCCAGCAGCCATCTTCAGGGGAGAGGTGGCTACACCTTC. Its translation: CASSHLQGRGGYTF.

This clone was counted only a few times. The chain links TRBV29-1 to TRBJ2-7; 7 bases map to TRBD1. CDR3 size: 11 residues. Germline CDR1 SQVTM, CDR2 ANQGSEA. Trimming at V came to 7 bases and at J to 3 bases, leaving 3 bases not matched to a gene. The CDR3 sequence is CSGGQSYEQYF. The CDR3 region has the DNA TGCAGCGGGGGACAGAGCTACGAGCAGTACTTC.

A few counts support this clone. This chain uses TRBV11-2 with TRBJ2-5; 15 nucleotides match TRBD2. The trim removed 5 bases at V and 2 bases at J, leaving 6 bases unmatched. In germline, CDR1 is SGHAT, CDR2 FQNNGV. The CDR3 has 17 residues. This CDR3 reads CASSAGTSGRKQETQYF. The CDR3 region has the DNA TGTGCCAGCAGCGCCGGGACTAGCGGGAGGAAACAAGAGACCCAGTACTTC.

The chain is built from TRBV6-1 and TRBJ2-7; D unclear. Deletions cut 7 bases from V and 2 bases from J, with 9 bases between. This CDR3 is 12 amino acids long. The germline gives CDR1 MNHNS, CDR2 SASEGT. CDR3 region: CASIDSAYEQYF. The CDR3 DNA follows: TGTGCCAGCATCGACTCGGCCTACGAGCAGTACTTC.

This clone occurred a few times. The chain uses TRBV30 and TRBJ2-2; D perhaps matches TRBD1 (6 bases). Germline V gene sequence: CDR1 GTSNPN, CDR2 SVGIG (reference sequence). Trimming took off 2 bases at V and 0 bases at J, with 13 bases between the two ends. This CDR3 has 16 amino acids. The CDR3 DNA sequence: TGTGCCTGGAGTAAACTAAGGACAGCGAACACCGGGGAGCTGTTTTTT. It codes for CAWSKLRTANTGELFF.